This entry describes one T cell receptor (beta chain). Germline V lookup: CDR1 SQVTM, CDR2 ANQGSEA. V was cut by 5 bases and J by 5 bases, with 7 bases left in between. The CDR3 is made up of 11 amino acids. TCRdb keeps only in-frame clones here, not all; method: immunoSEQ multiplex PCR. The sample consists of roughly 67,000 clones, 92% of them appearing once. This record belongs to a study of T cell clones after liver transplantation. The TCR originated in a human patient who received a liver transplant. Some T cells may possibly be graft donor cells. This sample comprised CD4+ T cells from blood, obtained less than 28 months after liver transplant. J is TRBJ2-1 and V is TRBV29-1; no definite D call. Written as DNA, the CDR3 is TGCAGCGTTAGACGGAACAATGAGCAGTTCTTC. The encoded protein is CSVRRNNEQFF.